This T cell receptor (beta chain) derives from a study of shared clonotypes between healthy human individuals. The study's findings and limits: When naive CD4 clonotypes were compared across several donors, about 5% were shared.

In replicate PCRs of sorted subsets, 150 to 200 ng DNA, roughly 31,000 T cell genomes, was used. Clones were read by immunoSEQ multiplex PCR, and TCRdb kept only the in-frame ones, dropping some. The sample comprises about 1.5 million clones, 95% to 99% of which are singletons, and 0.4% to 0.45% rests with the top ten. Trimming cost V 5 bases and J 9 bases, with 17 bases left between them. The CDR3 totals 13 residues. Germline CDR1 reads LNHDA; CDR2 reads SQIVND (reference sequence). Of note for this clone: Its antigen is as yet unknown.

Nashville, Tennessee was home to all donors, each a Caucasian adult. In the CD4+ fraction, cells were divided into CD45RA+ naive and CD45RA-negative memory subsets. This sequence originates from a young man in good health. The genes are TRBV19 and TRBJ2-7; D ambiguous. The source material was naive CD4+ T cells sorted from blood. Subset described: CD45RA+ positively selected. The CDR3 reads CASSSDPPSGQYF. CDR3 DNA: TGTGCCAGTAGTTCGGACCCGCCCAGTGGGCAGTACTTC. The full variable domain, its missing parts supplied by reference TRBV19 and TRBJ2-7, is DGGITQSPKYLFRKEGQNVTLSCEQNLNHDAMYWYRQDPGQGLRLIYYSQIVNDFQKGDIAEGYSVSREKKESFPLTVTSAQKNPTAFYLCASSSDPPSGQYFGPGTRLTVT.